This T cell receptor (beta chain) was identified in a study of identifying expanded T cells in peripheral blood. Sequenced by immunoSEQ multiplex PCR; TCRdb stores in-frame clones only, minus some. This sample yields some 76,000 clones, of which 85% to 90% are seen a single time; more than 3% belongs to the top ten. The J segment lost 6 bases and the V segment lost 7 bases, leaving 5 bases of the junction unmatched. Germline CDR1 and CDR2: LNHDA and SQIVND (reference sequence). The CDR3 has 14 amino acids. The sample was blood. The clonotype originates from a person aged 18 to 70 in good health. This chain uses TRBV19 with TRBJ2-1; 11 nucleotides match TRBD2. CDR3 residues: CASTGLAASNEQFF. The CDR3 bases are TGTGCCAGTACGGGACTAGCGGCTTCCAATGAGCAGTTCTTC.